This T cell receptor delta chain was observed in a study of Vδ1+ human thymocytes. Overall study results and limits: Unexpected Vdelta2 sequences could cause misinterpretation of bulk repertoire data. Around 20% of thymic delta-chain sequences were Vdelta2, with few Vdelta3, unlike blood Vdelta1+ controls. In the thymus, TRG and TRD repertoires looked highly polyclonal with Gaussian CDR3 lengths.

Germline CDR1 TSWWSYY, CDR2 QGS. With 0 bases clipped from V and 5 bases from J, the junction kept 32 bases outside the gene matches. This CDR3 region has 24 residues. The template was reverse-transcribed extracted RNA. Pooled V-gene forward primers with one constant-region reverse primer generated the CDR3 amplicons by multiplex PCR. TCRdb redid the clone calls on the multiplex PCR reads with CATT. The table shows around 76,000 delta-chain clones, with about 35% occurring only once. With respect to this clone: Its target is not known.

This TCR derives from a boy under three years old who had congenital heart surgery. What was sequenced was Vdelta1+ gamma-delta thymocytes from the thymus. Subset of the sample: FACS-sorted CD3+ TCRalphabeta- TCRVdelta1+ TCRVdelta2- thymocytes. The chain employs TRDV1 and TRDJ1, with 8 bases fitting TRDD3. The CDR3 spells CALGELYQVSRILLSTGGQDKLIF. Here the CDR3 DNA reads TGTGCTCTTGGGGAACTTTACCAAGTTTCTCGAATCCTACTTAGTACTGGGGGGCAAGATAAACTCATCTTT.